Given below is one T cell receptor beta chain in context. One Seattle source followed patients from active infection through their disease course. The data derive from a study of blood T cell repertoires in COVID-19. Study overall: Whether acute or convalescent, the COVID-19 samples came from the United States, Italy and Spain.

Methods used by the authors: Amplified reference gene primers provided the basis for estimating nucleated cell counts. Sequencing was performed with immunoSEQ multiplex PCR; in TCRdb, only in-frame clones are kept and a portion is missing. V, J and clone size are taken as reported in that table, and D and trimming were inferred from the DNA itself. The sample lists around 300,000 clones, just over 90% occurring once. Per the germline V gene, CDR1 is LGHDT and CDR2 is YNNKEL (reference sequence). This CDR3 contains 12 residues. Trimming removed 1 base from V and 4 bases from J, with 2 bases in between.

This sequence joins TRBV3-1 (or the pseudogene TRBV3-2) and TRBJ1-5; the D is unclear. Material for sequencing was peripheral blood. This TCR was recovered from a woman in her twenties or thirties with COVID-19, enrolled during active disease. This CDR3 reads CASSQANQPQHF. The CDR3 DNA is TGTGCCAGCAGCCAAGCTAATCAGCCCCAGCATTTT.